The clone carrying this TCR beta chain was counted once. These data are taken from a study of blood T cell repertoires in COVID-19. Study information: T cells, B-cell-depleted T cells, or PBMCs supplied cDNA or gDNA.

Sequencing was performed with immunoSEQ multiplex PCR; in TCRdb, only in-frame clones are kept and a portion is missing. Of approximately 290,000 clones in the sample, more than 85% were seen once. While infection was still active, Seattle patients were enrolled and then followed longitudinally. Between the trimmed V and J ends, which lost 0 bases and 5 bases, there was a span of 10 bases. Per the germline V gene, CDR1 is MNHNS and CDR2 is SASEGT. This CDR3 region has 14 residues. Sequencing was carried out using peripheral blood. The chain employs TRBV6-1 and TRBJ1-2; no clear D gene. The receptor was isolated from a woman in her thirties with COVID-19, enrolled during active disease. CDR3 nucleotides: TGTGCCAGCAGTGAAGCGCCAGGTTTTTATGGCTACACCTTC. Translated, it gives CASSEAPGFYGYTF.